The rows below give T cell receptor beta chains drawn from one sample of a study of blood T cells in healthy people across ages. Each CDR3 protein gets one entry after TCRdb re-called the 5' RACE reads with MiXCR. The sample carries some 700,000 distinct CDR3 sequences, approximately 22% recorded once. Sequenced sample: blood. All receptors come from a man aged 70-80 years in good health. Each CDR3 is given with its conserved first and last residue. Fields, in order: D gene, J gene, clone size, V gene, CDR3 DNA, CDR3 protein. D genes are given only for firm matches. The size of a clone is reported for some rows only, either as once, few or many, or as a class for expanded clones.

d_gene: NA
j_gene: TRBJ1-3
abundance: NA
v_gene: TRBV10-3
CDR3nt: TGTGCCATCAGGGACGCTACCTCTGGAAACACCATATATTTT
CDR3aa: CAIRDATSGNTIYF

d_gene: TRBD1
j_gene: TRBJ1-5
abundance: many
v_gene: TRBV18
CDR3nt: TGTGCCAGCAGCCCCGGGACAGGGAATCAGCCCCAGCATTTT
CDR3aa: CASSPGTGNQPQHF

d_gene: NA
j_gene: TRBJ1-2
abundance: few
v_gene: TRBV3-1
CDR3nt: TGTGCCAGCAGCACCCGGGTCTCTGGCTACACCTTC
CDR3aa: CASSTRVSGYTF

d_gene: TRBD2
j_gene: TRBJ2-1
abundance: NA
v_gene: TRBV24-1
CDR3nt: TGTGCCACCAGAGGGACTAGCGGAATGAATTCCCCCAATGAGCAGTTCTTC
CDR3aa: CATRGTSGMNSPNEQFF

d_gene: NA
j_gene: TRBJ1-2
abundance: NA
v_gene: TRBV19
CDR3nt: TGTGCCAGTAGGAAAGGGGAAGCCCCCCCCTATGGCTACACCTTC
CDR3aa: CASRKGEAPPYGYTF

d_gene: TRBD2
j_gene: TRBJ2-3
abundance: NA
v_gene: TRBV12-3/TRBV12-4
CDR3nt: TGTGCCAGCAGTTTCGGGGGGGCGGATACGCAGTATTTT
CDR3aa: CASSFGGADTQYF

d_gene: TRBD2
j_gene: TRBJ2-3
abundance: few
v_gene: TRBV7-2
CDR3nt: TGTGCCAGCAGCTTAGTAGTAGCGGGGGGGCATACGCAGTATTTT
CDR3aa: CASSLVVAGGHTQYF

d_gene: NA
j_gene: TRBJ1-2
abundance: NA
v_gene: TRBV18
CDR3nt: TGTGCCAGCTCACCCGGGACGGCGGGCTATGGCTACACCTTC
CDR3aa: CASSPGTAGYGYTF

d_gene: NA
j_gene: TRBJ2-3
abundance: NA
v_gene: TRBV9
CDR3nt: TGTGCCAGCAGCCCCAGGTCGGGAGGCACAGATACGCAGTATTTT
CDR3aa: CASSPRSGGTDTQYF

d_gene: NA
j_gene: TRBJ1-2
abundance: NA
v_gene: TRBV25-1
CDR3nt: TGTGCCAGCAGCATCACTGACTATGGCTACACCTTC
CDR3aa: CASSITDYGYTF

d_gene: TRBD2
j_gene: TRBJ2-3
abundance: NA
v_gene: TRBV4-1
CDR3nt: TGCGCCAGCAGCCAAGAATTATACAATGGGCGGGAGGCAGATACGCAGTATTTT
CDR3aa: CASSQELYNGREADTQYF

d_gene: TRBD1
j_gene: TRBJ2-3
abundance: NA
v_gene: TRBV25-1
CDR3nt: TGTGCCAGCAACCCAGACAGGGGGCTTGCAGATACGCAGTATTTT
CDR3aa: CASNPDRGLADTQYF

d_gene: TRBD1
j_gene: TRBJ2-3
abundance: few
v_gene: TRBV9
CDR3nt: TGTGCCAGCAGCGCGGACAGGGCTACGCAGTATTTT
CDR3aa: CASSADRATQYF

d_gene: NA
j_gene: TRBJ2-1
abundance: NA
v_gene: TRBV18
CDR3nt: TGTGCCAGCTCACCAACGACTAGTAGCAATGAGCAGTTCTTC
CDR3aa: CASSPTTSSNEQFF

d_gene: TRBD2
j_gene: TRBJ2-1
abundance: few
v_gene: TRBV20-1
CDR3nt: TGCAGTTTCCTCGCGGGAGGTTCCAATGAGCAGTTCTTC
CDR3aa: CSFLAGGSNEQFF

d_gene: NA
j_gene: TRBJ2-5
abundance: NA
v_gene: TRBV20-1
CDR3nt: TGCAGTAGTGGACCCCCCGGGGTTACCCAGTACTTC
CDR3aa: CSSGPPGVTQYF

d_gene: NA
j_gene: TRBJ2-3
abundance: NA
v_gene: TRBV4-1
CDR3nt: TGCGCCAGCAGCCAAGATAAGGGGAGTCGGACAGATACGCAGTATTTT
CDR3aa: CASSQDKGSRTDTQYF

d_gene: NA
j_gene: TRBJ2-4
abundance: NA
v_gene: TRBV20-1
CDR3nt: TGCAGTGCTCCTGGGGAGGGGGTTTTTAACATTCAGTACTTC
CDR3aa: CSAPGEGVFNIQYF

d_gene: TRBD2
j_gene: TRBJ2-2
abundance: NA
v_gene: TRBV2
CDR3nt: TGTGCCAGCAGTGGACTAGCCGCGACCACCGGGGAGCTGTTTTTT
CDR3aa: CASSGLAATTGELFF

d_gene: NA
j_gene: TRBJ2-3
abundance: NA
v_gene: TRBV12-3/TRBV12-4
CDR3nt: TGTGCCAGCAGTTTAGCGTTGGGCCGAGGAGCTAGCACAGATACGCAGTATTTT
CDR3aa: CASSLALGRGASTDTQYF

d_gene: TRBD2
j_gene: TRBJ2-2
abundance: few
v_gene: TRBV27
CDR3nt: TGTGCCAGCAGTGGGCTAGCGGGGGGGCTGGAGATCGGGGAGCTGTTTTTT
CDR3aa: CASSGLAGGLEIGELFF

d_gene: TRBD2
j_gene: TRBJ2-1
abundance: NA
v_gene: TRBV6-6
CDR3nt: TGTGCCAGCAGTTGGACTAGCGGGGACGACGAGAAGTTCTTC
CDR3aa: CASSWTSGDDEKFF

d_gene: NA
j_gene: TRBJ1-1
abundance: few
v_gene: TRBV30
CDR3nt: TGTGCCTGGAGCTCCACCTCTAAAGGAGCTTTCTTT
CDR3aa: CAWSSTSKGAFF

d_gene: NA
j_gene: TRBJ1-5
abundance: NA
v_gene: TRBV7-2
CDR3nt: TGTGCCAGCAGCTTTCAAGCTGGTAGCAATCAGCCCCAGCATTTT
CDR3aa: CASSFQAGSNQPQHF

d_gene: TRBD1
j_gene: TRBJ2-2
abundance: NA
v_gene: TRBV5-1
CDR3nt: TGCGCCAGCAAAGCCGACAGGGGAAGGACCGGGGAGCTGTTTTTT
CDR3aa: CASKADRGRTGELFF

d_gene: TRBD1
j_gene: TRBJ2-3
abundance: few
v_gene: TRBV20-1
CDR3nt: TGCAGTGCTATCCGGGACAGGGCAACAGATACGCAGTATTTT
CDR3aa: CSAIRDRATDTQYF

d_gene: TRBD1
j_gene: TRBJ1-3
abundance: few
v_gene: TRBV5-6
CDR3nt: TGTGCCAGCAGCACCGACAGGGGCTACTCTGGAAACACCATATATTTT
CDR3aa: CASSTDRGYSGNTIYF

d_gene: NA
j_gene: TRBJ1-1
abundance: NA
v_gene: TRBV5-1
CDR3nt: TGCGCCAGCAGCTTGGCCGCGGCAGCCGAAGCTTTCTTT
CDR3aa: CASSLAAAAEAFF

d_gene: TRBD1
j_gene: TRBJ1-1
abundance: NA
v_gene: TRBV7-2
CDR3nt: TGTGCCAGCAGCCAGGACAGGGCCGCCGAAGCTTTCTTT
CDR3aa: CASSQDRAAEAFF

d_gene: NA
j_gene: TRBJ2-3
abundance: few
v_gene: TRBV11-3
CDR3nt: TGTGCCAGCAGCTCCCCTCCCGGCCCTGGAGGAGATACGCAGTATTTT
CDR3aa: CASSSPPGPGGDTQYF